The 5 T cell receptor beta chains below come from one sample, sequenced in a study of cytomegalovirus exposure and HLA in healthy donors. Primers for the PCR totalled 60 Vbeta and 13 Jbeta. Measured with immunoSEQ multiplex PCR; TCRdb has only the in-frame clones, and not every one. The repertoire holds around 75,000 clones, with about 75% as singletons. Material: PBMCs. The receptor set was obtained from a young man in good health and CMV-seronegative.

The rearrangement uses TRBV9 and TRBJ2-2, with D tentatively TRBD1 (6 bases). Trimming removed 1 base from V and 4 bases from J, with 11 bases in between. Germline V lookup: CDR1 SGDLS, CDR2 YYNGEE. The CDR3 has 15 residues. The CDR3 nucleotides are TGTGCCAGCAGCGTACAGGGGTCGAGCACCGGGGAGCTGTTTTTT. It specifies CASSVQGSSTGELFF.

The rearrangement joins TRBV7-9 to TRBJ2-3, with 11 bases lining up with TRBD2. J lost 0 bases, V lost 4 bases, and 6 bases had no gene match. CDR1 and CDR2 from the germline V gene are SEHNR and FQNEAQ (reference sequence). The CDR3 extends over 17 amino acids. The CDR3 reads CASSSSSGGSSTDTQYF. The CDR3 DNA is TGTGCCAGCAGCTCATCTAGCGGGGGGTCTAGCACAGATACGCAGTATTTT.

The J gene is TRBJ1-2, the V gene TRBV6-5; TRBD1 matches 8 bases. The germline V gene has CDR1 MNHEY and CDR2 SVGAGI. V gave up 2 bases and J gave up 9 bases; unmatched junction bases: 14. The CDR3 loop spans 16 amino acids. Here the CDR3 DNA reads TGTGCCAGCAGTTACGCTGGACAGGGAAACTTGGGAAGCTACACCTTC. It translates to CASSYAGQGNLGSYTF.

The chain has TRBV6-6 and TRBJ1-1; 10 bases agree with TRBD1. V shed 7 bases, J shed 7 bases, and the junction held 6 bases outside the gene matches. This CDR3 has 13 amino acids. Germline V lookup: CDR1 MNHNY, CDR2 SVGAGI (reference sequence). The CDR3 region is CASTPTGGNEAFF. The CDR3, as DNA: TGTGCCAGCACCCCGACAGGGGGCAATGAAGCTTTCTTT.

The V gene is TRBV5-1, the J gene TRBJ2-1; TRBD2 matches at 11 bases. The CDR3 spans 16 residues. In germline, CDR1 is SGHRS, CDR2 YFSETQ. V trimming: 0 bases; J trimming: 5 bases; junction bases outside the gene matches: 4. The DNA for the CDR3 is TGCGCCAGCAGCTTGGGCCTAGCGGGGGGAAACAATGAGCAGTTCTTC. Its protein product is CASSLGLAGGNNEQFF.